This TCR beta chain was observed in a study of chemoradiotherapy in HPV16-positive cancers. For the study at large: Candidate HPV-specific clones and shared TCR motifs came from a couple of HPV16-positive patients. Study-level results: Non-HPV-specific T cells did not expand in tumors during treatment, whereas candidate HPV-specific clones and E7-related motifs did. In HPV16-positive patients, HPV-responsive T-cell expansion tracked better recurrence-free survival.

Sequencing used immunoSEQ multiplex PCR; TCRdb keeps in-frame clones, though not all of them. The table has tens of thousands of clones, over 90% seen once. Over chemoradiotherapy, repertoires were sampled more than once. The CDR3 is 13 amino acids. Germline CDR1 and CDR2: MNHEY and SVGAGI. Trimming cost V 0 bases and J 0 bases, with 2 bases left between them. Worth noting for this clone: Its antigen is unknown.

This clonotype was obtained from a human donor with HPV-associated anogenital cancer. The source material was blood, sampled from a patient who underwent chemoradiotherapy. V gene TRBV6-5 combines with J gene TRBJ1-1, with no clear D. CDR3 sequence: CASSYSVNTEAFF. The CDR3 region has the DNA TGTGCCAGCAGTTACTCGGTGAACACTGAAGCTTTCTTT.